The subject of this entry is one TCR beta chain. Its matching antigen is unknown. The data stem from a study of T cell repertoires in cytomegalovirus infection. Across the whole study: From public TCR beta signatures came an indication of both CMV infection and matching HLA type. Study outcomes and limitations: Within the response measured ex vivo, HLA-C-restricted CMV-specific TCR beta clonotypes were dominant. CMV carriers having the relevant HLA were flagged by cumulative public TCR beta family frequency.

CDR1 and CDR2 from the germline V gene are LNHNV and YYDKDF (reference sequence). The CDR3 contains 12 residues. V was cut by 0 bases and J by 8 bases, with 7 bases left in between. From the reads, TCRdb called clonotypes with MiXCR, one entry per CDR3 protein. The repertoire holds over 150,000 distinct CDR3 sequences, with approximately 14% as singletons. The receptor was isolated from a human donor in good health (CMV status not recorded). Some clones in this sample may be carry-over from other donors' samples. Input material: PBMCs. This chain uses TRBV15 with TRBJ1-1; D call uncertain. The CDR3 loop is CATSRDFGEAFF. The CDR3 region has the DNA TGTGCCACCAGCAGAGATTTCGGGGAAGCTTTCTTT.